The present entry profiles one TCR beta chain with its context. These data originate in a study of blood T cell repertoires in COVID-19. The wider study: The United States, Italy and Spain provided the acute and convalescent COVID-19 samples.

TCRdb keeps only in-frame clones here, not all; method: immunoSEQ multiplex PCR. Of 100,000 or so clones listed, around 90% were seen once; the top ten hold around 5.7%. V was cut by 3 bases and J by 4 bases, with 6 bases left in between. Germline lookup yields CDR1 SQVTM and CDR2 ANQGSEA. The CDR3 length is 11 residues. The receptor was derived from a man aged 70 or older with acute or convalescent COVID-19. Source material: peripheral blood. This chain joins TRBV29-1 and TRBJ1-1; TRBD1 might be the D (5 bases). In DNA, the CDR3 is TGCAGCGTTGAGGGGGGCACTGAAGCTTTCTTT. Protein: CSVEGGTEAFF.